This T cell receptor beta chain was identified in a study of shared clonotypes between healthy human individuals. Study summary: Serving as donors were a couple of women and three men, whose ages spanned 18 to 49.

Trimming took 2 bases from V and 2 from J, leaving 8 bases between them. The germline V gene encodes CDR1 SGHTA and CDR2 FQGNSA. This CDR3 has 14 residues. Study outcomes and limitations: Rarefaction showed that sequencing of sorted subsets was incomplete (despite large depth).

A word on this clone: The antigen remains unidentified.

Data came from immunoSEQ multiplex PCR; TCRdb stores just in-frame clones and leaves some out. The sample consists of 2 million or so clones, roughly 95% of them appearing once. Adults of Caucasian background living in Nashville, Tennessee made up all donors. V and J are TRBV7-2 and TRBJ2-3; D is undetermined. The receptor was derived from a man aged 18 to 29 in good health. Sequences were obtained from naive CD4+ T cells sorted from blood. Subset here: CD45RA+ positively selected. The CDR3 bases are TGTGCCAGCAGCTTACTCGACCCCACAGATACGCAGTATTTT. Its protein is CASSLLDPTDTQYF.